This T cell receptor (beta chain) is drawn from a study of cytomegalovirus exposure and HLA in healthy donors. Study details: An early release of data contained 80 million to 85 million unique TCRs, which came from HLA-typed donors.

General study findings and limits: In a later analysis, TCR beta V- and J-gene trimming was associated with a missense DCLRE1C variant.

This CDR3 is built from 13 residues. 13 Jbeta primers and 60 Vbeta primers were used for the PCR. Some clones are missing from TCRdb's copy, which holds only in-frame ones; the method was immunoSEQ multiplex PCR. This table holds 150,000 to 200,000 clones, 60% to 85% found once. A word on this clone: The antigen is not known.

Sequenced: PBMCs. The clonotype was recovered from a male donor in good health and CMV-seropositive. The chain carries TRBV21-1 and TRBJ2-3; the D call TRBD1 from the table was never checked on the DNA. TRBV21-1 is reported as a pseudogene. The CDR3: CASSKVGAGVQYF. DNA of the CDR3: TGTGCCAGCAGCAAAGTAGGGGCAGGGGTGCAGTATTTT.